These 10 T cell receptor beta chains originate from one sample sequenced in a study of T-cell reconstitution after alpha-beta-depleted transplantation in children (dated by TCRdb to the mid-2010s). To prepare the library, PCR was applied. Data came from an Illumina HiSeq 2500. TCR libraries were prepared with molecular barcoding, using unique molecular identifiers to normalize TCRbeta repertoire quantification. In TCRdb, the public reads were trimmed at Q25 with fastp and aligned with MiXCR, with productive beta chains retained. Records with the same CDR3 protein are collapsed into one entry carrying the most frequent genes and DNA. The sample table shows approximately 490,000 distinct CDR3 sequences, and about an eighth are seen once. 5% to 6% of the sample lies in the top ten. The sample consisted of PBMCs from the stem cell graft donor, taken from the stem cell graft. The receptor set was obtained from a human donor who donated a stem cell graft to a child with combined immunodeficiency.

At least ten counts were recorded for this clonotype. The chain combines TRBV10-3 with TRBJ2-7; D call uncertain. Germline values: CDR1 ENHRY, CDR2 SYGVKD. Trimming left V 8 bases short and J 2 bases short, with 7 bases between. The CDR3 length is 11 residues. CDR3 in amino acids: CAIAETYEQYF. CDR3 DNA sequence: TGTGCCATCGCGGAAACCTACGAGCAGTACTTC.

This clonotype was detected many times. The J gene is TRBJ1-5, the V gene TRBV12-3 or TRBV12-4, with 7 bases that match TRBD1. The CDR3 is 13 residues long. V lost 6 bases, J lost 7 bases, and 6 bases stayed unmatched. The CDR3 DNA reads TGTGCCAGCAGCCCCAGGGGGGGACAGCCCCAGCATTTT. Translated: CASSPRGGQPQHF.

This clonotype has just a few counts. This CDR3 is CASSLGPRNTGELFF. DNA of the CDR3: TGCGCCAGCAGCTTGGGTCCCAGGAACACCGGGGAGCTGTTTTTT. The V gene is TRBV5-1, the J gene TRBJ2-2; no reliable D call. From germline, CDR1 is SGHRS and CDR2 YFSETQ. V lost 0 bases and J lost 1, with 7 bases in between. The CDR3 runs 15 residues.

The gene calls are TRBV20-1 and TRBJ2-3, with 7 bases that match TRBD2. CDR3 length: 12 amino acids. Germline CDR1 DFQATT, CDR2 SNEGSKA (reference sequence). The CDR3 loop reads CTVGGVSDTQYF. CDR3 bases: TGCACGGTGGGAGGGGTCTCAGATACGCAGTATTTT.

The CDR3 sequence is CACNNRDKPSGTQYF. CDR3 nucleotides: TGTGCTTGTAATAACCGGGACAAGCCCTCCGGGACCCAGTACTTC. This rearrangement joins TRBV30 to TRBJ2-5, with D possibly matching TRBD1 (6 bases). CDR1 and CDR2 (germline): GTSNPN, SVGIG (reference sequence). The CDR3 covers 15 residues.

This clonotype was seen repeatedly, ten times or more. The chain joins TRBV20-1 to TRBJ2-1; possible D gene TRBD2, 6 bases. The length of the CDR3 is 13 residues. Per germline, CDR1 DFQATT and CDR2 SNEGSKA (reference sequence). The ends were cut back, 5 bases at V and 9 bases at J, with 17 bases in the middle. The CDR3 loop reads CSASNRETREQFF. The DNA for the CDR3 is TGCAGTGCTTCTAACCGGGAGACACGTGAGCAGTTCTTC.

This clonotype has only a few counts. The chain is built from TRBV29-1 and TRBJ2-5, with D tentatively TRBD2 (5 bases). Trimming took off 3 bases at V and 2 bases at J, with 10 bases between the two ends. This CDR3 contains 13 residues. CDR1 is SQVTM and CDR2 is ANQGSEA in the germline V gene. As DNA, the CDR3 is TGCAGCGTTGAGAGACTACTACAAGAGACCCAGTACTTC. Protein sequence: CSVERLLQETQYF.

This clonotype was observed at least ten times. The V and J genes are TRBV11-1 and TRBJ2-1; 12 bases fit TRBD2. This CDR3 is built from 16 residues. Trimming cost V 5 bases and J 6 bases; bases outside gene matches: 8. The V gene's germline CDR1 is SGHAT and CDR2 FQDESV (reference sequence). The CDR3 region has the DNA TGTGCCAGCAGCCCAAGACTAGCGGGGGCGGGCAATGAGCAGTTCTTC. This encodes CASSPRLAGAGNEQFF.

This clonotype was picked up many times. The chain is built from TRBV12-3 or TRBV12-4 and TRBJ2-7, with D unclear. CDR3 length equals 12 residues. Trimming stripped 5 bases from V and 7 bases from J, with 12 bases between. The CDR3 coding sequence is TGTGCCAGCAGTCGAGAGAATCGGGAGCAGTACTTC. Amino acids: CASSRENREQYF.

On this clonotype: This is likely a read error, given that the CDR3 carries no conserved phenylalanine or tryptophan at its end. The chain links TRBV18 to TRBJ2-3, with 8 nucleotides matching TRBD2. In germline, CDR1 is KGHSH, CDR2 LQKENI. V trimming: 3 bases; J trimming: 0 bases; junction bases outside the gene matches: 2. CDR3 length equals 15 residues. DNA of the CDR3: TGTGCCAGCTCACCGGGCGGGGGGAGCACAGATACGCAGTATCTT. Translated: CASSPGGGSTDTQYL.